This T cell receptor beta chain was retrieved from a study of T cell changes during pregnancy in multiple sclerosis (dated by TCRdb to the late 2010s). Looking at the study overall: In women with multiple sclerosis, the researchers looked at how the T cell repertoire shifted as pregnancy progressed.

Here V drops 5 bases and J drops 2 bases, and the junction holds 7 bases not matched to any gene. Taken from cysteine to phenylalanine, the CDR3 has 16 residues. Only the CDR3 DNA is retained, 48 bases long and in frame from the first base. Based on the germline V gene, the CDR1 and CDR2 sequences are MRHNA and SNTAGT. The method was the immunoSEQ multiplex PCR assay. TCRdb stores this immuneACCESS table with in-frame sequences only. Part of the clones is absent; in the studies checked, under half of the shortfall reflects unresolved V genes, and no reason is known for the rest. Here the sample has more than 25,000 clones; about 89% occur a single time. The ten top clones hold around 10% of the sample. With regard to this clone: Its antigen is still unknown. Base qualities are not at hand, and no much larger clone is one base apart.

This receptor was taken from a female donor with multiple sclerosis, enrolled in a pregnancy study. Recombination joined TRBV6-4 with TRBJ2-3; 10 central bases correspond to TRBD1. This specimen consisted of CD8+ T cells from peripheral blood mononuclear cells, obtained in the third trimester of pregnancy. For the CDR3, the sequence is CASSPGQGDPTDTQYF. DNA sequence: TGTGCCAGCAGTCCTGGACAGGGGGACCCCACAGATACGCAGTATTTT.